Following are 19 T cell receptor beta chains from one sample sequenced in a study of T-cell memory formation after mild COVID-19. TCRdb re-called the 5' RACE reads with MiXCR, one entry per CDR3 protein. This table has some 200,000 distinct CDR3 sequences, roughly 23% appearing once. Sequenced sample: PBMCs or a T cell subset sorted from them (not recorded which). The receptor set was obtained from an adult woman who had mild COVID-19 (a few samples of this study predate the infection). Cell type and time point are not known.

This clonotype has more than one count but fewer than ten. One end of the junction fails to match germline, which may point to a read error. The gene calls are TRBV7-7 and TRBJ2-1, with D unresolved. Germline loops: CDR1 SSHAT, CDR2 FNYEAQ (reference sequence). The CDR3 extends over 15 amino acids. The CDR3 coding sequence is TGTGCTAGCAGCCCTACTGTAACCGCCTACAATGAGCAGTTCTTC. It encodes CASSPTVTAYNEQFF.

The chain links TRBV15 to TRBJ2-2, with D possibly matching TRBD1 (6 bases). Germline V gene lookup returns CDR1 LNHNV and CDR2 YYDKDF (reference sequence). This CDR3 has 17 residues. The V end lost 4 bases, the J end lost 1 base, and 16 bases lay between the germline ends. DNA of the CDR3: TGTGCCACCAGCACCTCGTACAGGGCCGGGAACACCGGGGAGCTGTTTTTT. Protein sequence: CATSTSYRAGNTGELFF.

The chain is built from TRBV7-9 and TRBJ2-3, with TRBD2 matching 8 bases. Germline lookup yields CDR1 SEHNR and CDR2 FQNEAQ (reference sequence). The trim removed 2 bases at V and 4 bases at J, leaving 5 bases unmatched. The CDR3 loop spans 15 amino acids. In nucleotides, the CDR3 is TGTGCCAGCAGCTTAAAAAGCGGGGGAGCAGATACGCAGTATTTT. This translates into CASSLKSGGADTQYF. Variable domain in full (rest from reference TRBV7-9 and TRBJ2-3): DTGVSQNPRHKITKRGQNVTFRCDPISEHNRLYWYRQTLGQGPEFLTYFQNEAQLEKSRLLSDRFSAERPKGSFSTLEIQRTEQGDSAMYLCASSLKSGGADTQYFGPGTRLTVL.

This rearrangement joins TRBV19 to TRBJ2-5; TRBD1 matches at 8 bases. This CDR3 is built from 13 residues. Germline V gene data show CDR1 as LNHDA and CDR2 as SQIVND (reference sequence). Trimming took 10 bases from V and 5 from J; bases not matched to a gene: 9. The CDR3 DNA is TGTGCCACCATCGGACAGGGTTCCGAGACCCAGTACTTC. It codes for CATIGQGSETQYF. Combining the CDR3 with reference TRBV19 and TRBJ2-5 gives the whole variable domain DGGITQSPKYLFRKEGQNVTLSCEQNLNHDAMYWYRQDPGQGLRLIYYSQIVNDFQKGDIAEGYSVSREKKESFPLTVTSAQKNPTAFYLCATIGQGSETQYFGPGTRLLVL.

The sample holds a few counts of this clonotype. This rearrangement joins TRBV12-3 or TRBV12-4 to TRBJ2-5, with D tentatively TRBD2 (6 bases). The V gene lost 4 bases and the J gene lost 7 bases, with 28 bases spanning the gap. The CDR3 spans 18 residues. CDR3 sequence (DNA): TGTGCCAGCAGTTCGTCCAATGTGGGGGGACCAATCTCGAGGACCCAGTACTTC. It codes for CASSSSNVGGPISRTQYF.

This clonotype was detected many times. This chain joins TRBV7-6 and TRBJ1-1; 9 positions match TRBD1. With 6 bases clipped from V and 1 base from J, the junction kept 3 bases outside the gene matches. CDR3 length: 14 amino acids. Per germline, CDR1 SGHVS and CDR2 FNYEAQ. DNA for the CDR3: TGTGCCAGCAGTTCGGGACAGGGGAACACTGAAGCTTTCTTT. Encoded protein: CASSSGQGNTEAFF.

Of note for this clonotype: One junction end disagrees with the germline gene, perhaps due to a read error. The V call is TRBV7-9, the J call TRBJ2-1; 11 bases agree with TRBD2. The length of the CDR3 is 17 residues. The germline V gene encodes CDR1 SEHNR and CDR2 FQNEAQ (reference sequence). The CDR3 spells CAISTTSGGLSYNEQFF. The CDR3 DNA reads TGTGCCATCAGCACCACTAGCGGGGGCCTTTCCTACAATGAGCAGTTCTTC. The complete variable domain, with remaining parts taken from reference TRBV7-9 and TRBJ2-1, reads DTGVSQNPRHKITKRGQNVTFRCDPISEHNRLYWYRQTLGQGPEFLTYFQNEAQLEKSRLLSDRFSAERPKGSFSTLEIQRTEQGDSAMYLCAISTTSGGLSYNEQFFGPGTRLTVL.

This clonotype was counted between two and nine times. J is TRBJ1-3 and V is TRBV4-1; the D is unclear. V was cut by 1 base and J by 6 bases, with 13 bases left in between. Germline V lookup: CDR1 MGHRA, CDR2 YSYEKL. The CDR3 runs to 15 residues. The CDR3 coding sequence is TGCGCCAGCAGCCAAGTATTTGGTGGTGAAAACACCATATATTTT. This translates into CASSQVFGGENTIYF.

This chain uses TRBV3-1 with TRBJ2-7; D gene ambiguous. CDR1 and CDR2 from the germline V gene are LGHDT and YNNKEL (reference sequence). V was cut by 3 bases and J by 0 bases, with 12 bases left in between. The CDR3 consists of 15 residues. DNA for the CDR3: TGTGCCAGCAGCCAGGGAAATCCCACCTCCTACGAGCAGTACTTC. This translates into CASSQGNPTSYEQYF.

The J gene is TRBJ2-2, the V gene TRBV12-3 or TRBV12-4; 13 bases fit TRBD2. Unmatched junction bases numbered 3, after V lost 5 bases and J lost 6 bases. The CDR3 loop spans 15 amino acids. The DNA of the CDR3 is TGTGCCAGCAGTCGGACTAGCGGGGGCCCCGGGGAGCTGTTTTTT. Protein product: CASSRTSGGPGELFF.

This clonotype was detected a few times. The chain carries TRBV15 and TRBJ2-1; a possible D gene is TRBD1 (5 bases). Germline CDR1 reads LNHNV; CDR2 reads YYDKDF (reference sequence). CDR3 length equals 12 residues. V lost 0 bases, J lost 13 bases, and 10 bases lay in between. Written as DNA, the CDR3 is TGTGCCACCAGCAGAGATCAGGGTATTCAGTTCTTC. It encodes CATSRDQGIQFF. The whole variable domain, remainder taken from reference TRBV15 and TRBJ2-1, is DAMVIQNPRYQVTQFGKPVTLSCSQTLNHNVMYWYQQKSSQAPKLLFHYYDKDFNNEADTPDNFQSRRPNTSFCFLDIRSPGLGDTAMYLCATSRDQGIQFFGPGTRLTVL.

The chain recombines TRBV24-1 with TRBJ1-5; D may be TRBD1 (6 bases). The V end lost 7 bases, the J end lost 7 bases, and 16 bases lay between the germline ends. Germline lookup yields CDR1 KGHDR and CDR2 SFDVKD. The length of the CDR3 is 14 residues. The CDR3 DNA reads TGTGCCACCAGCCCCGGGGGGGCCGGGCAGCCCCAGCATTTT. Its translation: CATSPGGAGQPQHF.

The V and J genes are TRBV5-6 and TRBJ1-1; D call uncertain. Trimming left V 4 bases short and J 2 bases short, with 9 bases between. CDR3 length: 13 amino acids. Per germline, CDR1 SGHDT and CDR2 YYEEEE. CDR3 sequence reads: CASSPGFNTEAFF. Here the CDR3 DNA reads TGTGCCAGCAGCCCCGGGTTTAACACTGAAGCTTTCTTT.

In nucleotides, the CDR3 is TGTGCCAGCAGCTTAGGCGCCACAGATACGCAGTATTTT. Translation gives CASSLGATDTQYF. The V gene is TRBV7-6, the J gene TRBJ2-3; D is uncertain. The CDR3 runs 13 residues. Between the trimmed V and J ends, which lost 1 base and 2 bases, there was a span of 4 bases. The V gene's germline CDR1 is SGHVS and CDR2 FNYEAQ.

This clonotype was observed a few times. The J gene is TRBJ2-7, the V gene TRBV4-3; D possibly corresponds to TRBD1 (6 bases). Between the trimmed V and J ends, which lost 3 bases and 7 bases, there was a span of 13 bases. Germline assignment: CDR1 LGHNA and CDR2 YSLEER. The CDR3 covers 13 residues. The CDR3 loop is CASSHSERGEQYF. The CDR3 DNA follows: TGCGCCAGCAGCCACTCCGAGAGGGGGGAGCAGTACTTC.

This clonotype was detected a few times. This chain links TRBV12-3 or TRBV12-4 with TRBJ2-7, with TRBD2 matching over 8 bases. CDR3 length: 14 residues. V shed 7 bases and J 0 bases; nucleotides not matched to a gene: 5. DNA of the CDR3: TGTGCCAGCAACCAAGCGGGGGACTCCTACGAGCAGTACTTC. Protein sequence: CASNQAGDSYEQYF.

This clonotype was seen a few times. The V call is TRBV7-3, the J call TRBJ2-1; TRBD2 matches at 8 bases. The trim removed 5 bases at V and 3 bases at J, leaving 6 bases unmatched. CDR3 length equals 15 residues. The germline CDR1 and CDR2 sequences are SGHTA and FQGTGA. The CDR3 DNA reads as TGTGCCAGCAGCCTACTAGCGGCCGACTACAATGAGCAGTTCTTC. This encodes CASSLLAADYNEQFF.

This clonotype was seen more than once but under ten times. This chain connects TRBV7-6 to TRBJ1-1; the D gene is possibly TRBD1 (5 bases). V was shortened by 8 bases and J by 0 bases, with 10 bases between the two germline ends. The CDR3 has 13 amino acids. CDR1 and CDR2 (germline): SGHVS, FNYEAQ. The CDR3 DNA reads TGTGCCAGCGGGGACCGAATGAACACTGAAGCTTTCTTT. Translating it yields CASGDRMNTEAFF.

A remark on this clonotype: An end of the junction differs from the germline gene, which may be a read error. The rearrangement links TRBV14 to TRBJ2-7; 9 nucleotides align to TRBD1. The CDR3 is made up of 13 amino acids. Germline CDR1 reads SGHDN; CDR2 reads FVKESK. CDR3 nucleotide sequence: TGTGCCAGCAGCGAAGAACAGGGGGCTGAGCAGTACTTC. Its translation: CASSEEQGAEQYF.